This entry lists 16 T cell receptor beta chains sequenced from one sample in a study of post-analysis software for immune sequencing data. General observations from the study: TRBV5-6, TRBV5-1 and TRBV20-1 were among 4 or 5 TRBV segments more frequent in patients than controls.

No antigen has been identified for these receptors. Unique molecular identifiers were present in the TCR beta cDNA libraries. MiXCR, applied by TCRdb to the PCR reads, yields one record per CDR3 protein. The table includes some 890,000 distinct CDR3 sequences, about 50% detected once. Sequencing input: blood. These receptors came from a girl aged 10 to 17 with multiple sclerosis.

V usage is TRBV20-1 and J usage is TRBJ2-3, with TRBD1 matching 7 bases. This CDR3 has 13 residues. Germline assignment: CDR1 DFQATT and CDR2 SNEGSKA (reference sequence). J was trimmed by 2 bases and V by 5 bases; bases with no gene match: 4. The DNA of the CDR3 is TGCAGTGCTCACACAGGGGTCACAGATACGCAGTATTTT. Its protein product is CSAHTGVTDTQYF.

V and J are TRBV7-2 and TRBJ2-3; D unresolved. Per germline, CDR1 SGHTA and CDR2 FQGNSA. The V and J ends lost 1 base and 10 bases respectively, with 12 bases between them. The CDR3 loop spans 13 amino acids. CDR3 nucleotide sequence: TGTGCCAGCAGCTTAGAGGCAAATATTGCGCAGTATTTT. This translates into CASSLEANIAQYF.

V is TRBV7-2 and J is TRBJ2-5, with unresolved D. Trimming removed 1 base from V and 4 bases from J, with 10 bases in between. This CDR3 is built from 14 residues. Germline V gene lookup returns CDR1 SGHTA and CDR2 FQGNSA. The CDR3 coding sequence is TGTGCCAGCAGCTTAGATTGGGCGGCAGAGACCCAGTACTTC. Translation: CASSLDWAAETQYF.

This clonotype was picked up a small number of times. The chain has TRBV29-1 and TRBJ1-4; 7 bases are shared with TRBD1. The CDR3 runs 12 residues. Germline CDR1 and CDR2: SQVTM and ANQGSEA. J was trimmed by 8 bases and V by 7 bases; bases with no gene match: 7. The CDR3 spells CSALTGYEKLFF. CDR3 sequence (DNA): TGCAGCGCCTTGACAGGGTACGAAAAACTGTTTTTT.

J is TRBJ2-4 and V is TRBV12-3 or TRBV12-4; possible D gene TRBD2, 6 bases. TRBJ2-7 matches the DNA end more closely, so the J call is doubtful. The CDR3 consists of 15 residues. The CDR3 region has the DNA TGTGCCAGCAGTAACCGAGGTAGCGGTCCCTACGAGCAGTACTTC. The encoded protein is CASSNRGSGPYEQYF.

The sample holds many counts of this clonotype. The rearrangement joins TRBV12-3 or TRBV12-4 to TRBJ2-7; TRBD1 agrees at 8 bases. The junction had 4 bases not matched to a gene; V was cut back by 4 bases and J by 2 bases. The CDR3 runs to 14 residues. DNA for the CDR3: TGTGCCAGCAGTTCCCGGACAGGGACCTACGAGCAGTACTTC. Protein sequence: CASSSRTGTYEQYF.

The J gene is TRBJ2-3, the V gene TRBV20-1; TRBD2 matches at 9 bases. CDR1 and CDR2 from the germline V gene are DFQATT and SNEGSKA (reference sequence). The CDR3 consists of 14 residues. After removal of 6 bases from V and 5 bases from J, the junction contained 9 bases not matched to a gene. The CDR3 loop reads CSASSGRPGDTQYF. Written as DNA, the CDR3 is TGCAGTGCGTCGAGCGGGAGGCCCGGAGATACGCAGTATTTT.

The rearrangement links TRBV7-2 to TRBJ2-5; 7 bases fit TRBD2. V shed 1 base and J 5 bases; nucleotides not matched to a gene: 7. CDR3 length: 15 amino acids. CDR1 is SGHTA and CDR2 is FQGNSA in the germline V gene. CDR3 residues: CASSLGGLFTETQYF. CDR3 in DNA: TGTGCCAGCAGCTTAGGGGGACTATTCACGGAGACCCAGTACTTC.

This clonotype was seen a few times. The CDR3 region is CASSGEGEDTQYF. CDR3 DNA: TGTGCCAGCAGTGGGGAAGGGGAAGATACGCAGTATTTT. The rearrangement links TRBV6-1 to TRBJ2-3; the D gene is possibly TRBD1 (5 bases). Trimming cost V 4 bases and J 5 bases, with 10 bases left between them. The CDR3 runs 13 residues. Looked up from germline, CDR1 is MNHNS and CDR2 is SASEGT.

This clonotype was seen only a few times. The chain combines TRBV20-1 with TRBJ2-2; TRBD2 agrees at 11 bases. The CDR3 length is 14 residues. V gave up 5 bases and J gave up 2 bases; unmatched junction bases: 1. From germline, CDR1 is DFQATT and CDR2 SNEGSKA (reference sequence). This chain's CDR3 is CSALAGGNTGELFF. CDR3 DNA sequence: TGCAGTGCTCTAGCGGGAGGAAACACCGGGGAGCTGTTTTTT.

This clonotype appeared a few times. The J gene is TRBJ2-5, the V gene TRBV5-1; 7 bases map to TRBD2. Germline V lookup: CDR1 SGHRS, CDR2 YFSETQ. J gave up 4 bases and V 5 bases, and 11 bases lay outside the gene matches. The CDR3 has 15 residues. The CDR3 spells CASRSAGEKGETQYF. As DNA, the CDR3 is TGCGCCAGCAGATCTGCGGGGGAAAAGGGAGAGACCCAGTACTTC.

The V call is TRBV7-3, the J call TRBJ2-7; tentative D call: TRBD1 (6 bases). The V and J ends lost 4 bases and 2 bases respectively, with 15 bases between them. Looked up from germline, CDR1 is SGHTA and CDR2 is FQGTGA. The CDR3 length is 15 residues. The CDR3 DNA is TGTGCCAGCAGCTCAAGGAGTGGGGGCCCCTACGAGCAGTACTTC. It is translated as CASSSRSGGPYEQYF.

This clonotype showed up just a few times. This chain links TRBV7-7 with TRBJ2-5, with D perhaps being TRBD1 or TRBD2 (5 bases each). This CDR3 has 13 amino acids. Trimming cost V 5 bases and J 6 bases, with 13 bases left between them. Germline CDR1 is SSHAT and CDR2 is FNYEAQ (reference sequence). This CDR3 is CASSPLGVQTQYF. The DNA for the CDR3 is TGTGCCAGCAGCCCCCTGGGGGTCCAGACCCAGTACTTC.

The V gene is TRBV3-1, the J gene TRBJ2-1; 8 positions match TRBD1. The J call may be incorrect, as the DNA end agrees better with TRBJ2-7. Germline CDR1 LGHDT, CDR2 YNNKEL (reference sequence). This CDR3 region has 15 residues. The CDR3 spells CASSQRQGPLGEQYF. The CDR3 bases are TGTGCCAGCAGTCAGCGACAGGGGCCTCTCGGCGAGCAGTACTTC.

This chain uses TRBV6-5 with TRBJ2-3; 7 bases agree with TRBD2. The CDR3 extends over 15 amino acids. Germline lookup yields CDR1 MNHEY and CDR2 SVGAGI. Losses at the gene ends were 5 bases for V and 0 bases for J; bases not matched to a gene: 5. For the CDR3, the DNA is TGTGCCAGCAGTGGGGACTACCGAAGCACAGATACGCAGTATTTT. Translated, it gives CASSGDYRSTDTQYF.

The CDR3 nucleotides are TGCAGCGTTCTTACCGGGACAGGGAATGGCTACACCTTC. Protein sequence: CSVLTGTGNGYTF. V usage is TRBV29-1 and J usage is TRBJ1-2, with 9 bases that match TRBD1. In germline, CDR1 is SQVTM, CDR2 ANQGSEA. This CDR3 region has 13 residues. V shed 5 bases, J shed 6 bases, and the junction held 7 bases outside the gene matches.